This T cell receptor beta chain is from a study of Ad26.COV2.S vaccination and SARS-CoV-2 variants. Study observations and caveats: People who got the vaccine had more spike-specific TCR breadth than people who got placebo.

Sequencing was performed with immunoSEQ multiplex PCR; in TCRdb, only in-frame clones are kept and a portion is missing. Here the sample spans approximately 400,000 clones, under 90% being singletons. Treatment defined: 15 to 20 received Ad26.COV2.S at low or high dose, single or two shots; 5 received placebo; per-sample allocation not given. Day 63 following the first vaccine or placebo injection was when the samples were taken. Participants' vaccine, an Ad26 vector, delivered Wuhan-strain SARS-CoV-2 spike. This clone turned up a few times. Antigen specificity is unknown. The CDR3 totals 13 residues. The V gene's germline CDR1 is SGHTA and CDR2 FQGTGA. The V gene lost 1 base and the J gene lost 5 bases, with 6 bases spanning the gap.

This clonotype was sampled from a person aged 18-65 years who received the Ad26.COV2.S COVID-19 vaccine or a placebo. The J gene is TRBJ1-5, the V gene TRBV7-3; no definite D call. The sequences come from peripheral blood, collected in a trial of Ad26.COV2.S vaccine versus placebo. CDR3 nucleotides: TGTGCCAGCAGCTTAAGTGGAGATCAGCCCCAGCATTTT. Encoded protein: CASSLSGDQPQHF.